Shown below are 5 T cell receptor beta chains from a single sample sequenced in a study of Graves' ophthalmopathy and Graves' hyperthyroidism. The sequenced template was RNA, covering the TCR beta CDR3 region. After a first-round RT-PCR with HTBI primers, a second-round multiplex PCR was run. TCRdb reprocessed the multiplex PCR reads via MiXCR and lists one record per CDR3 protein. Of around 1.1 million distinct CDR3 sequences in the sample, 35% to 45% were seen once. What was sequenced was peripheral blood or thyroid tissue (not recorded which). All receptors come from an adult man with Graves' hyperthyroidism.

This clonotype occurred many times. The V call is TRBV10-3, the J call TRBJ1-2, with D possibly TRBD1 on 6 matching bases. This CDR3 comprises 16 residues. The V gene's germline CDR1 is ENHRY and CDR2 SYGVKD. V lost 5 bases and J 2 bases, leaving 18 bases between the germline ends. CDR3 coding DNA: TGTGCCATCAGTCTCAAACAGGGCGATGAGAACTATGGCTACACCTTC. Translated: CAISLKQGDENYGYTF.

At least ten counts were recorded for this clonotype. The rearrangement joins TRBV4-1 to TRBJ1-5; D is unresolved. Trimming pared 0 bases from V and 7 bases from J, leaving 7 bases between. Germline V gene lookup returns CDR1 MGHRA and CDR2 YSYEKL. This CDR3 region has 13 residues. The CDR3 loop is CASSQELDQPQHF. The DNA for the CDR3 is TGCGCCAGCAGCCAAGAATTGGACCAGCCCCAGCATTTT.

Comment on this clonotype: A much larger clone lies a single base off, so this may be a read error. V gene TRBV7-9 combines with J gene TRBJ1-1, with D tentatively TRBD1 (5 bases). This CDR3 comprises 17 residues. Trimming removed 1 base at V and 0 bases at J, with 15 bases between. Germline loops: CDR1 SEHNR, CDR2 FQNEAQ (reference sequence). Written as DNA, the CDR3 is TGTGCCAGCAGCTTAGACGGCAGGGCTGGTCTGAACACTGAAGCTTTCTTT. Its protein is CASSLDGRAGLNTEAFF.

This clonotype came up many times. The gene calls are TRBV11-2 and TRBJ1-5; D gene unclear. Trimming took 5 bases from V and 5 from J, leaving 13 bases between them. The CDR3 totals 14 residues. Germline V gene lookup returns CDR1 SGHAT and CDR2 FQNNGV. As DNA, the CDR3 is TGTGCCAGCAGCCCCGCGCCGGGGTATCAGCCCCAGCATTTT. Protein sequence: CASSPAPGYQPQHF.

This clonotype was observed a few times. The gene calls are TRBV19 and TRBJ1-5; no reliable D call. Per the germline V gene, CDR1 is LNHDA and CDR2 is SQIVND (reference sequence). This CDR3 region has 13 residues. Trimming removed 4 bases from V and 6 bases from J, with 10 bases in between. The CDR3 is CASSRVRGQPQHF. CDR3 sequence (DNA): TGTGCCAGTAGTAGGGTTAGAGGTCAGCCCCAGCATTTT.